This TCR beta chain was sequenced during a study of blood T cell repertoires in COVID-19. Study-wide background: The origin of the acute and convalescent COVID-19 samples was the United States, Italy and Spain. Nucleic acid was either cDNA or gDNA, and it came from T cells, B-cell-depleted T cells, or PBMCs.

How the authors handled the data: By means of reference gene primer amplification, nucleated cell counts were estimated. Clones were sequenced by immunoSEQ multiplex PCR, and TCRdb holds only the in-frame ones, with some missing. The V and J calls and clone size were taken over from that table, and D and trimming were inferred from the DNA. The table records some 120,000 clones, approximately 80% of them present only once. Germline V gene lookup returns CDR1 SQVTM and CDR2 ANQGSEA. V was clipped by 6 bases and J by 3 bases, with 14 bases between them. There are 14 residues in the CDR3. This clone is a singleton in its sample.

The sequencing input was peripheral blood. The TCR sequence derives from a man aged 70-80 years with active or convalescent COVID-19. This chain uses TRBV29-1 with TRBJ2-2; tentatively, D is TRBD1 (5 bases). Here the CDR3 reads CSVTRQKDTGELFF. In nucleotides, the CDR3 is TGCAGCGTGACACGACAGAAAGACACCGGGGAGCTGTTTTTT.